These 3 T cell receptor beta chains originate from one sample sequenced in a study of blood T cells in healthy people across ages. For the second PCR, which ran for about 6 to 12 cycles, a sample-barcoded 5' primer and a J-beta primer mix were used. TCRdb reprocessed the 5' RACE reads via MiXCR and lists one record per CDR3 protein. The sample gives about 780,000 distinct CDR3 sequences, 46% of which show up once; about a sixth is in the top ten. The sample was blood. These receptor sequences come from a man older than 75 in good health.

This clonotype was counted between two and nine times. The V call is TRBV29-1, the J call TRBJ1-2, with unresolved D. With 2 bases removed from V and 11 bases from J, the gap between germline ends came to 3 bases. CDR1 and CDR2 (germline): SQVTM, ANQGSEA. The CDR3 has 8 residues. The CDR3 sequence is CSVEPYTF. The CDR3 nucleotides read TGCAGCGTTGAACCGTACACCTTC.

This clonotype has just a few counts. One junction end disagrees with the germline gene, perhaps due to a read error. The rearrangement links TRBV5-6 to TRBJ2-5; the match to TRBD2 covers 13 bases. The CDR3 consists of 13 residues. Germline V lookup: CDR1 SGHDT, CDR2 YYEEEE. The chain's CDR3 is CASSFGTSGDQYF. DNA of the CDR3: TGTGCCAGTAGCTTCGGGACTAGCGGGGATCAGTACTTC.

For this clonotype: Germline and junction disagree at one end, which may indicate a read error. The chain links TRBV4-2 to TRBJ2-3; 7 bases align to TRBD2. From germline, CDR1 is LGHNA and CDR2 YNFKEQ. The CDR3 totals 16 residues. CDR3: CASSQALSGFTGTQYF. In DNA, the CDR3 is TGTGCCAGCAGCCAAGCCCTTAGCGGGTTCACAGGTACGCAGTATTTT.